This T cell receptor (beta chain) was found in a study of regulatory T cells in long-lasting Graves disease. As for time point: persistent/refractory GD, antithyroid drugs over 5 years with positive TRAb. RNA extracted from PBMCs served as the sequencing template. This clonotype turned up a few times. A read error may be the cause here, since a much bigger clone is one base away. The CDR3 is made up of 14 amino acids. Germline V gene lookup returns CDR1 ENHRY and CDR2 SYGVKD. V gave up 2 bases and J gave up 4 bases, with 12 bases separating them. Arm-PCR with iRepertoire HTBI primers amplified the CDR3 regions for these TCR beta libraries. Per the authors' pipeline: Throughout the samples, researchers identified roughly 59 TRBV and about 15 TRBJ segments. TCRdb re-called the multiplex PCR reads through MiXCR, storing one row per CDR3 protein. The V and J calls were not made by the authors but by TCRdb's processing. Among roughly 400,000 distinct CDR3 sequences listed, around 20% were seen once.

The source material was peripheral blood mononuclear cells (PBMCs), sampled when the disease was refractory, from a patient treated with antithyroid drugs. This chain uses TRBV10-3 with TRBJ2-7, with D possibly being TRBD1 or TRBD2 (5 bases each). The source is a female donor with Graves disease. The CDR3: CAISELGTQYEQYF. DNA for the CDR3: TGTGCCATCAGTGAGCTCGGGACCCAATACGAGCAGTACTTC.